This T cell receptor (beta chain) was profiled in a study of shared clonotypes between healthy human individuals. Study results and limitations: In general, naive subsets displayed greater estimated richness than memory subsets did.

Comments on this clone: Antigen unknown. Other DNA sequences in the sample encode the same CDR3.

Deep-level settings were used for running the assay. Produced via immunoSEQ multiplex PCR; TCRdb's table is partial and in-frame only. The top ten hold over 0.3% of the sample, which has around 1.4 million clones, 98% seen once. Within Nashville, Tennessee resided all donors, each a Caucasian adult. The origin of this receptor is a man aged 30 to 45 in good health. Specimen: naive CD4+ T cells sorted from blood. Noted subset: CD45RA+ positively selected.

CDR3 nucleotide sequence: TGTGCCAGCAGTTTGACAGGTCCGAACACTGAAGCTTTCTTT. Amino acid sequence: CASSLTGPNTEAFF. The chain combines TRBV28 with TRBJ1-1; a possible D gene is TRBD1 (6 bases). V lost 3 bases to trimming and J lost 1 base, with 9 bases between them. Germline CDR1 reads MDHEN; CDR2 reads SYDVKM. The CDR3 spans 14 residues.